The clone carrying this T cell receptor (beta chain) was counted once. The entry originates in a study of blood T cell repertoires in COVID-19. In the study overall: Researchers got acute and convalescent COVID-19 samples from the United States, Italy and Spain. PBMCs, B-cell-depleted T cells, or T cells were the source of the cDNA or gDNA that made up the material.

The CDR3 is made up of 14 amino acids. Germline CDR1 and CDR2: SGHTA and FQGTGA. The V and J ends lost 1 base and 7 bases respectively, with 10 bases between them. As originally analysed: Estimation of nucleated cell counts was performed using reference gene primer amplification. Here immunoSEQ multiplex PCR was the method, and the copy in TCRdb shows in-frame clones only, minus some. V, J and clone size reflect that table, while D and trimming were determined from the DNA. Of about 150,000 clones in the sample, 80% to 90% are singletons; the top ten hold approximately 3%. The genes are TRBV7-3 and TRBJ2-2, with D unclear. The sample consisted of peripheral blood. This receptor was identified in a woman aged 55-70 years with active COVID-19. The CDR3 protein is CASSLSRDGGELFF. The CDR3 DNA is TGTGCCAGCAGCTTAAGCCGAGATGGCGGGGAGCTGTTTTTT.